This T cell receptor beta chain was profiled in a study of CD8 T cells in ankylosing spondylitis. General study results and limits: In ankylosing spondylitis blood, a motif of 7 to 9 highly homologous TCR beta variants appeared characteristic. From matched ankylosing spondylitis synovial fluid, disease-linked clones were reportedly recovered at significantly enriched levels.

Construction of TCR beta libraries was performed using quantitative 5'-RACE with molecular barcodes. Each CDR3 protein is one row after TCRdb ran MiXCR on the 5' RACE reads. The top ten clones hold around a fifth of a sample with over 200,000 distinct CDR3 sequences, over 9.5% of them seen once. This clonotype was counted many times. The target antigen is unknown. Germline V lookup: CDR1 LNHNV, CDR2 YYDKDF (reference sequence). The CDR3 extends over 13 amino acids. After removal of 3 bases from V and 7 bases from J, the junction contained 3 bases not matched to a gene. The sequence came from a male donor with ankylosing spondylitis or in good health (not recorded which). Sequencing used blood, either unsorted or a sorted T cell fraction (not recorded which). The chain links TRBV15 to TRBJ2-7; TRBD1 agrees at 10 bases. CDR3 region: CATSSRTGGEQYF. As DNA, the CDR3 is TGTGCCACCAGCAGCCGGACAGGGGGAGAGCAGTACTTC.